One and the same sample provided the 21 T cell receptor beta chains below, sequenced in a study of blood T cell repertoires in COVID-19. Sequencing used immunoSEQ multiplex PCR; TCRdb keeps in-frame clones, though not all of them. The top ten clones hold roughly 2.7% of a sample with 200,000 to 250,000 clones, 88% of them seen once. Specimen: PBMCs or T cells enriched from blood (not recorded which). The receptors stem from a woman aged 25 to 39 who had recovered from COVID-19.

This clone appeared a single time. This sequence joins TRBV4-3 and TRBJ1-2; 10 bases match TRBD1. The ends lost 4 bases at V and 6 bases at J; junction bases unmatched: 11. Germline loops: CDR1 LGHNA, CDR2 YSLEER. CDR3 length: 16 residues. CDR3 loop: CASSPGRQGALNGYTF. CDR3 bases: TGCGCCAGCAGCCCAGGACGACAGGGGGCTTTGAATGGCTACACCTTC.

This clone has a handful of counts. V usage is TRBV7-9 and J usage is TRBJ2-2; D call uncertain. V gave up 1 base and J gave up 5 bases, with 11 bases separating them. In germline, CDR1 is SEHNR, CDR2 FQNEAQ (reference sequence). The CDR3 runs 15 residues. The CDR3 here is CASSLDWQPTGELFF. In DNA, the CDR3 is TGTGCCAGCAGCTTAGATTGGCAACCTACCGGGGAGCTGTTTTTT.

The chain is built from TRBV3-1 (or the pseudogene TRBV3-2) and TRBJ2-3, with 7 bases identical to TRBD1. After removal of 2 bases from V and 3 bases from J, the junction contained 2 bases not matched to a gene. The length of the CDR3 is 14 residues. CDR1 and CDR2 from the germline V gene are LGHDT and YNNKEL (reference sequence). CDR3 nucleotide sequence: TGTGCCAGCAGCCAAAGGGGGCAGACAGATACGCAGTATTTT. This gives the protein CASSQRGQTDTQYF.

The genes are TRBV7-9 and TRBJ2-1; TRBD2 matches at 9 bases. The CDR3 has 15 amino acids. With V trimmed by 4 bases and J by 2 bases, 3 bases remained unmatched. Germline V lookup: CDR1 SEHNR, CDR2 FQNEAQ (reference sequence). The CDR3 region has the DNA TGTGCCAGCAGCTCGGGACTAGCCCCCTACAATGAGCAGTTCTTC. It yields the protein CASSSGLAPYNEQFF.

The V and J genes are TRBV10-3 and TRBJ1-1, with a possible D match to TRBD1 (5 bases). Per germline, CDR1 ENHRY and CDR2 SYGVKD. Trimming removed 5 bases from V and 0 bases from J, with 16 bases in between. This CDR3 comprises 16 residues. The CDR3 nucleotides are TGTGCCATCAGTTCGCGGGACGCCAAGATGAACACTGAAGCTTTCTTT. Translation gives CAISSRDAKMNTEAFF.

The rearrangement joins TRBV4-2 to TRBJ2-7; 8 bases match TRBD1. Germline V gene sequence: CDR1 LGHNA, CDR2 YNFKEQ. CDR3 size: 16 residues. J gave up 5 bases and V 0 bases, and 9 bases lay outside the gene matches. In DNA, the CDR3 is TGTGCCAGCAGCCAAGATGTAGGAACAGGGGGTAACGAGCAGTACTTC. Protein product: CASSQDVGTGGNEQYF.

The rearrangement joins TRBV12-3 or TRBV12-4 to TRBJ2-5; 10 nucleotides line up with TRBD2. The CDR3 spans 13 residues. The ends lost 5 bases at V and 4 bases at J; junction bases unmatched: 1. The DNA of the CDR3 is TGTGCCAGCAGTCGGACTAGCGGAGAGACCCAGTACTTC. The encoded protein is CASSRTSGETQYF.

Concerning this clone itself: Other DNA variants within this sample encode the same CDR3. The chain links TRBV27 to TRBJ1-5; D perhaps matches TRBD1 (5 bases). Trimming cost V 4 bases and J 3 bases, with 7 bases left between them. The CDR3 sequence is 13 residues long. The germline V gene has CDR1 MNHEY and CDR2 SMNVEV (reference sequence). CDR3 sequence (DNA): TGTGCCAGCAGTTCAGGGTACAATCAGCCCCAGCATTTT. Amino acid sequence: CASSSGYNQPQHF.

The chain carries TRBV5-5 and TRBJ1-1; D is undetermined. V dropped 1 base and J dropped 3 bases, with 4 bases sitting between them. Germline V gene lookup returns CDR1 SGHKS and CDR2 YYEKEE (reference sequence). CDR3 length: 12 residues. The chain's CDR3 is CASSLIYTEAFF. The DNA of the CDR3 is TGTGCCAGCAGCTTGATCTACACTGAAGCTTTCTTT.

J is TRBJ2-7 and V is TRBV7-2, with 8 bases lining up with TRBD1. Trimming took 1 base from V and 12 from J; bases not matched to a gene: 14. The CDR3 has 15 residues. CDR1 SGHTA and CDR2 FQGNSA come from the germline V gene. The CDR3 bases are TGTGCCAGCAGCTTAGACGTAGGACAGGGCCCCTTGGGGTACTTC. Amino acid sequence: CASSLDVGQGPLGYF.

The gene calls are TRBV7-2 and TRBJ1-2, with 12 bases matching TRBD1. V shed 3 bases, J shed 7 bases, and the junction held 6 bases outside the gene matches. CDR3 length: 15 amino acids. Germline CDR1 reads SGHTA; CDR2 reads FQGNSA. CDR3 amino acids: CASSLVGQGAIGYTF. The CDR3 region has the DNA TGTGCCAGCAGCTTGGTGGGACAGGGGGCTATTGGCTACACCTTC.

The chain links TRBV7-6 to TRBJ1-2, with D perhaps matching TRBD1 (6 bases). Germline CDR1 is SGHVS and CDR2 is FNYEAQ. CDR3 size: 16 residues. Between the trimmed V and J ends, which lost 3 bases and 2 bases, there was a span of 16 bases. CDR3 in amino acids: CASSLNPGHSNYGYTF. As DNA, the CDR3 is TGTGCCAGCAGCTTGAATCCGGGACACTCCAACTATGGCTACACCTTC.

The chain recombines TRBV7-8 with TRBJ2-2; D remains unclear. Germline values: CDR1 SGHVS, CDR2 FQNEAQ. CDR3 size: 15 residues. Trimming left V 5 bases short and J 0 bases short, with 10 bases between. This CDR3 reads CASSAVSANTGELFF. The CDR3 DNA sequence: TGTGCCAGCAGCGCCGTGAGCGCGAACACCGGGGAGCTGTTTTTT.

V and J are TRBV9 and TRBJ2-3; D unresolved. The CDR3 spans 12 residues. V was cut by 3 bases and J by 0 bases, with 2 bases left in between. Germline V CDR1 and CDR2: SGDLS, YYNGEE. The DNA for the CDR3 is TGTGCCAGCAGCGCTAGCACAGATACGCAGTATTTT. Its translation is CASSASTDTQYF. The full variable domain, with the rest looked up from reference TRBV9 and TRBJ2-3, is DSGVTQTPKHLITATGQRVTLRCSPRSGDLSVYWYQQSLDQGLQFLIQYYNGEERAKGNILERFSAQQFPDLHSELNLSSLELGDSALYFCASSASTDTQYFGPGTRLTVL.

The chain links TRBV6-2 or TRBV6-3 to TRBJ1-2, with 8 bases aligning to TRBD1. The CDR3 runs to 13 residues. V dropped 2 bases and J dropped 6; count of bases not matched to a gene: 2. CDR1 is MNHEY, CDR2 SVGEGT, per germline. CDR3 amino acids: CASSYPGGNGYTF. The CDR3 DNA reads TGTGCCAGCAGTTACCCAGGGGGCAATGGCTACACCTTC.

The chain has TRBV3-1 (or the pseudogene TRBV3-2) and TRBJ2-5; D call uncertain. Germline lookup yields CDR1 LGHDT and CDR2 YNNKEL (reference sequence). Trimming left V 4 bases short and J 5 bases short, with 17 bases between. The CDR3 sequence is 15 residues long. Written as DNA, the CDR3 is TGTGCCAGCAGCCTCCCTCCTGCGCTGTTGGAGACCCAGTACTTC. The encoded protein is CASSLPPALLETQYF.

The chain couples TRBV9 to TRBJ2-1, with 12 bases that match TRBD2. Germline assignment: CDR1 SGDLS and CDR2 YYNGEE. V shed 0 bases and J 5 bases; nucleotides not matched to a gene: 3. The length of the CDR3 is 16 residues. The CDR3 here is CASSVVRTSGDNEQFF. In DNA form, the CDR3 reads TGTGCCAGCAGCGTAGTAAGGACTAGCGGGGACAATGAGCAGTTCTTC.

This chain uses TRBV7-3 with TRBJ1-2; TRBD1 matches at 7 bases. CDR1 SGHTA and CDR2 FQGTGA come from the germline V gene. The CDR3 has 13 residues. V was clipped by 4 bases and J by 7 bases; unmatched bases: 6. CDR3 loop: CASSSDRARGYTF. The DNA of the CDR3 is TGTGCCAGCAGCTCTGACAGGGCTCGTGGCTACACCTTC.

The CDR3, as DNA: TGTGCCAGCAGCTTAGCCAGGGGAATAGGCGGGGAGCTGTTTTTT. It yields the protein CASSLARGIGGELFF. This rearrangement joins TRBV7-6 to TRBJ2-2; the D gene is possibly TRBD1 (6 bases). The V gene's germline CDR1 is SGHVS and CDR2 FNYEAQ. The CDR3 runs to 15 residues. V was pared by 0 bases and J by 7 bases, with 12 bases between.

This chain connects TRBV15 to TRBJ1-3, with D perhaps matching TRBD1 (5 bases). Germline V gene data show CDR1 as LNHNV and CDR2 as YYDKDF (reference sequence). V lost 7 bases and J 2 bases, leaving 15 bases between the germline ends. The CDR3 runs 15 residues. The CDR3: CATKSSRGTGNTIYF. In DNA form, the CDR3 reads TGTGCCACCAAGAGTTCACGGGGGACTGGAAACACCATATATTTT.

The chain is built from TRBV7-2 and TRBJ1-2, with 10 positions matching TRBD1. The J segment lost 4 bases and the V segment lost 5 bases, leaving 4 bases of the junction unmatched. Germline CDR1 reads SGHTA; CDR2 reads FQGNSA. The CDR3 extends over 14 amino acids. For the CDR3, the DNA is TGTGCCAGCAGCCTGGACAGGGGGGGCTATGGCTACACCTTC. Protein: CASSLDRGGYGYTF.